This passage covers 15 T cell receptor beta chains from one sample sequenced in a study of neoadjuvant anti-PD-1 for oral cavity cancer. Using immunoSEQ multiplex PCR, the repertoire was profiled, and TCRdb retains in-frame clones only, with some absent. In the table there are about 79,000 clones, around 80% of which are singletons. The source was PBMCs, collected before nivolumab (anti-PD-1) treatment. These receptors all stem from a person between 35 and 79 years old with oral cavity squamous cell carcinoma.

This sequence joins TRBV11-1 and TRBJ2-5, with no clear D. The germline V gene encodes CDR1 SGHAT and CDR2 FQDESV (reference sequence). The CDR3 has 14 amino acids. V lost 4 bases, J lost 1 base, and 10 bases lay in between. DNA for the CDR3: TGTGCCAGCAGCTACGATGGGCTCCAAGAGACCCAGTACTTC. Residues: CASSYDGLQETQYF.

The chain employs TRBV4-1 and TRBJ2-7; D perhaps matches TRBD2 (6 bases). Germline assignment: CDR1 MGHRA and CDR2 YSYEKL. V was trimmed by 1 base and J by 8 bases, leaving 18 bases between them. The CDR3 is 15 residues long. The CDR3 DNA reads TGCGCCAGCAGCCAAGCATCGGTGGGACTCCTCAAGCAGTACTTC. This sequence encodes CASSQASVGLLKQYF.

The V and J genes are TRBV4-1 and TRBJ1-3; unclear D gene. Germline assignment: CDR1 MGHRA and CDR2 YSYEKL. V lost 1 base and J 7 bases, leaving 11 bases between the germline ends. The CDR3 is 14 residues long. As DNA, the CDR3 is TGCGCCAGCAGCCAAGCTTTATTTAGGAACACCATATATTTT. Encoded protein: CASSQALFRNTIYF.

The chain is built from TRBV11-2 and TRBJ2-5; D is unresolved. This CDR3 has 13 residues. Per the germline V gene, CDR1 is SGHAT and CDR2 is FQNNGV. V was cut by 4 bases and J by 5 bases, with 11 bases left in between. CDR3 sequence reads: CASSSRVGETQYF. The CDR3 nucleotides are TGTGCCAGCAGCTCCCGGGTGGGGGAGACCCAGTACTTC. The full variable domain, in which reference TRBV11-2 and TRBJ2-5 provide the parts outside the CDR3, is EAGVAQSPRYKIIEKRQSVAFWCNPISGHATLYWYQQILGQGPKLLIQFQNNGVVDDSQLPKDRFSAERLKGVDSTLKIQPAKLEDSAVYLCASSSRVGETQYFGPGTRLLVL.

For the CDR3, the DNA is TGTGCCAGCAGCGTCGGACAGGGGGCATGGGAGACCCAGTACTTC. Encoded protein: CASSVGQGAWETQYF. The V and J genes are TRBV7-2 and TRBJ2-5, with 11 bases that match TRBD1. The V gene end was trimmed by 5 bases and the J gene end by 5 bases; junction bases not matched to a gene: 7. The CDR3 contains 15 residues. The germline CDR1 and CDR2 sequences are SGHTA and FQGNSA. The full variable domain, with the rest looked up from reference TRBV7-2 and TRBJ2-5, is GAGVSQSPSNKVTEKGKDVELRCDPISGHTALYWYRQSLGQGLEFLIYFQGNSAPDKSGLPSDRFSAERTGGSVSTLTIQRTQQEDSAVYLCASSVGQGAWETQYFGPGTRLLVL.

This chain uses TRBV5-8 with TRBJ2-1, with 11 bases lining up with TRBD2. Trimming removed 3 bases from V and 4 bases from J; junction bases left unmatched: 3. The CDR3 consists of 15 residues. Germline CDR1 and CDR2: SGHTS and YDEGEE. CDR3 in amino acids: CASSSGLAVYNEQFF. CDR3 DNA: TGTGCCAGCAGCTCGGGACTAGCGGTTTACAATGAGCAGTTCTTC.

This chain links TRBV6-5 with TRBJ1-1; TRBD1 is a possible D gene (5 bases). The CDR3 contains 13 residues. The V gene lost 11 bases and the J gene lost 0 bases, with 13 bases spanning the gap. The germline CDR1 and CDR2 sequences are MNHEY and SVGAGI. CDR3 nucleotides: TGTGCCGCGTACAAGGACATGAACACTGAAGCTTTCTTT. Translated, it gives CAAYKDMNTEAFF.

This chain joins TRBV5-1 and TRBJ1-4; D not certain. The CDR3 contains 14 residues. CDR1 SGHRS and CDR2 YFSETQ come from the germline V gene. Trimming cost V 1 base and J 2 bases, with 6 bases left between them. CDR3 nucleotide sequence: TGCGCCAGCAGCTTGAGCGCGACTAATGAAAAACTGTTTTTT. Translation gives CASSLSATNEKLFF.

The V call is TRBV7-9, the J call TRBJ1-4; D is uncertain. Germline values: CDR1 SEHNR, CDR2 FQNEAQ (reference sequence). Trimming shortened V by 0 bases and J by 7 bases, and 12 bases separated the two germline ends. This CDR3 contains 15 residues. As DNA, the CDR3 is TGTGCCAGCAGCTTAGCCAAGGCAAGAGGTGAAAAACTGTTTTTT. Amino acid sequence: CASSLAKARGEKLFF.

The chain links TRBV27 to TRBJ2-7; the match to TRBD2 covers 9 bases. The length of the CDR3 is 14 residues. Looked up from germline, CDR1 is MNHEY and CDR2 is SMNVEV (reference sequence). J gave up 4 bases and V 4 bases, and 5 bases lay outside the gene matches. Here the CDR3 reads CASSWREGMYEQYF. Written as DNA, the CDR3 is TGTGCCAGCAGTTGGCGGGAGGGCATGTACGAGCAGTACTTC.

This clone was detected once. This chain joins TRBV9 and TRBJ2-7; D is undetermined. This CDR3 comprises 10 residues. Looked up from germline, CDR1 is SGDLS and CDR2 is YYNGEE. The V end lost 4 bases, the J end lost 6 bases, and 5 bases lay between the germline ends. As DNA, the CDR3 is TGTGCCAGCAGCCCCCGCGAGCAGTACTTC. Protein sequence: CASSPREQYF.

The rearrangement joins TRBV9 to TRBJ2-1, with 12 positions matching TRBD2. The V gene's germline CDR1 is SGDLS and CDR2 YYNGEE. Trimming took 4 bases from V and 9 from J; bases not matched to a gene: 11. This CDR3 comprises 16 residues. CDR3 bases: TGTGCCAGCAGCCCCCTGGTGACTAGCGGGAGCGGTGAGCAGTTCTTC. It translates to CASSPLVTSGSGEQFF.

J is TRBJ2-7 and V is TRBV2; D gene unclear. The V gene lost 6 bases and the J gene lost 1 base, with 16 bases spanning the gap. This CDR3 region has 15 residues. From germline, CDR1 is SNHLY and CDR2 FYNNEI. CDR3 nucleotide sequence: TGTGCCAGCAGGTGGAGCCCAGTGGCGTCCTACGAGCAGTACTTC. Translating it yields CASRWSPVASYEQYF. The full variable domain, in which reference TRBV2 and TRBJ2-7 provide the parts outside the CDR3, is EPEVTQTPSHQVTQMGQEVILRCVPISNHLYFYWYRQILGQKVEFLVSFYNNEISEKSEIFDDQFSVERPDGSNFTLKIRSTKLEDSAMYFCASRWSPVASYEQYFGPGTRLTVT.

The chain uses TRBV7-8 and TRBJ1-2; 9 positions match TRBD1. CDR1 and CDR2 (germline): SGHVS, FQNEAQ. J was trimmed by 8 bases and V by 5 bases; bases with no gene match: 9. This CDR3 is built from 14 residues. CDR3 in amino acids: CASSPRDRADGYTF. CDR3 nucleotide sequence: TGTGCCAGCAGCCCGAGGGACAGGGCTGACGGCTACACCTTC.

The genes are TRBV5-1 and TRBJ2-2; D is uncertain. Germline CDR1 SGHRS, CDR2 YFSETQ. V lost 4 bases and J 6 bases, leaving 10 bases between the germline ends. The CDR3 is made up of 13 amino acids. The CDR3 coding sequence is TGCGCCAGCAGCCCTGCGGTCGCCGGGGAGCTGTTTTTT. As protein: CASSPAVAGELFF.